A selection of T cell receptor beta chains follows, all from one sample in a study of Graves' ophthalmopathy and Graves' hyperthyroidism. TCRdb passed the multiplex PCR reads through MiXCR, listing each CDR3 protein once. The sample lists under 800,000 distinct CDR3 sequences, approximately 21% occurring once. What was sequenced was peripheral blood. These receptors all come from a woman aged 18-29 years with stable Graves' hyperthyroidism. Some clones in this sample may be carry-over from other donors' samples. The CDR3 runs from the conserved cysteine through the conserved F or W. A D gene is named only where the DNA matches it firmly. A row's size may be missing; if present it is once, few, many or a size class.

>15|TRBV6-2/TRBV6-3|few|TRBJ1-5|.
CASSYGQGGFQPQHF
TGTGCCAGCAGTTACGGGCAGGGTGGATTCCAGCCCCAGCATTTT
>21|TRBV27|many|TRBJ2-7|TRBD2
CASSFRSPGLAGVGGAYEQYF
TGTGCCAGCAGTTTTCGATCTCCGGGACTAGCGGGAGTTGGGGGGGCCTACGAGCAGTACTTC
>16|TRBV27|few|TRBJ1-1|.
CASSLIPHSMNTEAFF
TGTGCCAGCAGTTTAATCCCCCATTCCATGAACACTGAAGCTTTCTTT
>13|TRBV28|many|TRBJ1-1|.
CASLDSATHRAFF
TGTGCCAGCCTGGATTCGGCCACCCATCGGGCTTTCTTT
>18|TRBV6-2/TRBV6-3|once|TRBJ2-3|TRBD2
CASSYRTSGFSSTDTQYF
TGTGCCAGCAGTTACCGGACTAGCGGGTTTTCTAGCACAGATACTCAGTATTTT
>15|TRBV6-5|.|TRBJ2-7|.
CASSYVQGGDYEQYF
TGTGCCAGCAGTTACGTGCAGGGCGGTGACTACGAGCAGTACTTC
>14|TRBV20-1|many|TRBJ1-1|.
CSARKGSINTEAFF
TGCAGTGCTAGGAAGGGGTCAATTAACACTGAAGCTTTCTTT
>17|TRBV7-3|many|TRBJ2-7|.
CASSSPLEARSSYEQYF
TGTGCCAGCAGCTCCCCACTGGAAGCGAGGAGCTCCTACGAGCAGTACTTC
>12|TRBV12-3/TRBV12-4|many|TRBJ1-2|.
CATLDSNYGYTF
TGTGCCACCCTCGACAGCAACTATGGCTACACCTTC
>15|TRBV7-2|many|TRBJ2-5|TRBD1
CASSLQGQGWETQYF
TGTGCCAGCAGCCTTCAGGGACAGGGTTGGGAGACCCAGTACTTC
>12|TRBV12-3/TRBV12-4|many|TRBJ2-3|.
CASSSGPDTQYF
TGTGCCAGCAGTTCGGGACCAGATACGCAGTATTTT
>18|TRBV12-3/TRBV12-4|many|TRBJ1-1|.
CASTVSVRDTVVGTEAFF
TGTGCCAGCACTGTTTCAGTTCGGGACACAGTGGTCGGCACTGAAGCTTTCTTT
>13|TRBV6-1|.|TRBJ2-7|TRBD1
CASSDGTGGEQYF
TGTGCCAGCAGTGATGGGACAGGGGGCGAGCAGTACTTC
>15|TRBV12-3/TRBV12-4|many|TRBJ2-2|TRBD1
CASSFRTGRTGELFF
TGTGCCAGCAGTTTTAGGACAGGGAGGACCGGGGAGCTGTTTTTT
>15|TRBV7-2|many|TRBJ2-7|.
CASSLRTARGYEQYF
TGTGCCAGCAGCTTACGGACAGCGAGAGGCTACGAGCAGTACTTC
>14|TRBV6-5|few|TRBJ2-7|.
CASSYSDYSYEQYF
TGTGCCAGCAGTTACTCTGACTATTCCTACGAGCAGTACTTC
>16|TRBV30|few|TRBJ1-5|.
CAWSVHGLYSNQPQHF
TGTGCCTGGAGTGTCCATGGATTGTATAGCAATCAGCCCCAGCATTTT
>17|TRBV29-1|.|TRBJ1-1|TRBD1
CSVPRPGTGVMNTEAFF
TGCAGCGTTCCCCGTCCCGGGACAGGGGTTATGAACACTGAAGCTTTCTTT
>16|TRBV9|many|TRBJ1-1|.
CASSVALGREDTEAFF
TGTGCCAGCAGCGTAGCTTTAGGAAGGGAGGACACTGAAGCTTTCTTT
>18|TRBV4-1|many|TRBJ2-5|.
CASSQRTLGTGYQETQYF
TGCGCCAGCAGCCAACGAACCCTCGGTACTGGCTACCAAGAGACCCAGTACTTC
>13|TRBV28|many|TRBJ1-2|.
CASSGAPNYGYTF
TGTGCCAGCAGCGGCGCTCCTAACTATGGCTACACCTTC
>16|TRBV20-1|.|TRBJ2-3|TRBD2
CSARKLLAGEVDTQYF
TGCAGTGCTAGAAAACTACTAGCGGGAGAGGTAGATACGCAGTATTTT
>14|TRBV6-1|many|TRBJ2-2|.
CASSEEGFFGELFF
TGTGCCAGCAGTGAAGAGGGTTTTTTCGGGGAGCTGTTTTTT
>16|TRBV6-1|.|TRBJ1-1|.
CASRRETLGGNTEAFF
TGTGCCAGCAGGCGGGAGACATTAGGGGGGAACACTGAAGCTTTCTTT
>15|TRBV7-3|few|TRBJ2-2|TRBD1
CASSTLGQGPGELFF
TGTGCCAGCAGCACCCTCGGACAGGGCCCCGGGGAGCTGTTTTTT
>12|TRBV12-3/TRBV12-4|.|TRBJ2-7|.
CASRITGFEQYF
TGTGCCAGCAGGATTACAGGGTTCGAGCAGTACTTC
>16|TRBV30|many|TRBJ2-7|TRBD1
CAWRTEAGQGSYEQYF
TGTGCCTGGAGGACGGAAGCGGGACAGGGATCCTACGAGCAGTACTTC
>14|TRBV28|few|TRBJ1-1|TRBD1
CASSSSAGGTEAFF
TGTGCCAGCAGTTCTTCCGCAGGGGGCACTGAAGCTTTCTTT
>12|TRBV20-1|many|TRBJ2-2|.
CSAKAYTGELFF
TGCAGTGCAAAGGCATACACCGGGGAGCTGTTTTTT
>15|TRBV27|few|TRBJ2-7|.
CASSLYPGGIYEQYF
TGTGCCAGCAGTTTATATCCGGGGGGCATATACGAGCAGTACTTC
>14|TRBV29-1|.|TRBJ1-1|TRBD1
CSVELRGRGDEAFF
TGCAGCGTTGAGTTGCGTGGCAGGGGGGACGAAGCTTTCTTT
>16|TRBV18|few|TRBJ2-7|.
CASSPPLGTGQHEQYF
TGTGCCAGCTCACCCCCTCTCGGGACGGGGCAACACGAGCAGTACTTC
>13|TRBV7-6|many|TRBJ2-7|.
CASSLGSGYEQYF
TGTGCCAGCAGCTTAGGGTCAGGCTACGAGCAGTACTTC
>13|TRBV28|.|TRBJ2-3|TRBD2
CASTGLGLDTQYF
TGTGCCAGCACCGGACTAGGGTTGGATACGCAGTATTTT
>15|TRBV2|few|TRBJ2-4|TRBD1
CASSEGQGARNIQYF
TGTGCCAGCAGTGAAGGGCAGGGGGCGAGAAACATTCAGTACTTC
>18|TRBV5-1|many|TRBJ1-2|.
CASSLLPPAGMYTYGYTF
TGCGCCAGCAGCTTGCTGCCTCCTGCAGGGATGTACACCTATGGCTACACCTTC
>13|TRBV15|many|TRBJ1-3|.
CATSRPSGNTIYF
TGTGCCACCAGCAGGCCCTCTGGAAACACCATATATTTT
>13|TRBV19|many|TRBJ1-1|.
CASKGSENTEAFF
TGTGCCAGTAAAGGCTCAGAGAACACTGAAGCTTTCTTT
>13|TRBV2|many|TRBJ1-1|.
CASRQGTHTEAFF
TGTGCCAGCAGACAGGGTACCCACACTGAAGCTTTCTTT
>15|TRBV20-1|many|TRBJ1-2|.
CSAKRELGASYGYTF
TGCAGTGCTAAACGCGAATTGGGGGCGAGCTATGGCTACACCTTC
>14|TRBV28|.|TRBJ1-1|.
CASILIRGSTEAFF
TGTGCCAGCATACTCATAAGGGGGTCCACTGAAGCTTTCTTT
>15|TRBV20-1|many|TRBJ2-5|.
CSARPPQRHQETQYF
TGCAGTGCTAGACCCCCCCAGCGGCACCAAGAGACCCAGTACTTC
>11|TRBV6-1|few|TRBJ2-2|.
CASARSGELFF
TGTGCCAGCGCGCGGAGCGGTGAGCTGTTTTTT
>12|TRBV6-1|many|TRBJ1-6|.
CASSTPNSPLHF
TGTGCCAGCAGCACCCCAAATTCACCCCTCCACTTT
>15|TRBV7-9|many|TRBJ1-2|.
CASSLMRGSPSGYTF
TGTGCCAGCAGCTTAATGCGGGGCTCCCCCAGTGGCTACACCTTC
>14|TRBV12-3/TRBV12-4|many|TRBJ1-2|.
CASTPTGGGEGYTF
TGTGCCAGCACCCCGACAGGAGGAGGCGAGGGCTACACCTTC
>12|TRBV24-1|few|TRBJ2-6|.
CAIAPGANVLTF
TGTGCCATCGCTCCTGGGGCCAACGTCCTGACTTTC
>11|TRBV30|few|TRBJ1-5|.
CAWSTSQPQHF
TGTGCCTGGAGCACATCCCAGCCCCAGCATTTT